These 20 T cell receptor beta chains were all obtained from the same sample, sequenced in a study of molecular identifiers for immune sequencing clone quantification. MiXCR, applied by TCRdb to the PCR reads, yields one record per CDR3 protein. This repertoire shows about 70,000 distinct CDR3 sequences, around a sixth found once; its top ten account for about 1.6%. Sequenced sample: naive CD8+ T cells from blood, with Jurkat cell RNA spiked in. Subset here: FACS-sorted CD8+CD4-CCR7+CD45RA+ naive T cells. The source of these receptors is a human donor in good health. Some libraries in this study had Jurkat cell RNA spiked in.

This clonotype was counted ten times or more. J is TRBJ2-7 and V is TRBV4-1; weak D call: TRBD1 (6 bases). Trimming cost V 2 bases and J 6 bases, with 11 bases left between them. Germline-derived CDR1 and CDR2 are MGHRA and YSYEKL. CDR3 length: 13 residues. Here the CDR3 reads CASSQWGPGEQYF. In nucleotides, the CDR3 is TGCGCCAGCAGCCAATGGGGGCCCGGCGAGCAGTACTTC.

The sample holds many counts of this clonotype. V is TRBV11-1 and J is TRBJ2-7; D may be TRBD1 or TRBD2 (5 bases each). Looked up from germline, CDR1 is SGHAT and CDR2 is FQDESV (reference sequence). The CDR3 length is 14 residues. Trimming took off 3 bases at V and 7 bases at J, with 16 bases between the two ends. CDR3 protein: CASSFSEGPGEQYF. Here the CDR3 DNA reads TGTGCCAGCAGCTTTTCTGAGGGGCCCGGGGAGCAGTACTTC.

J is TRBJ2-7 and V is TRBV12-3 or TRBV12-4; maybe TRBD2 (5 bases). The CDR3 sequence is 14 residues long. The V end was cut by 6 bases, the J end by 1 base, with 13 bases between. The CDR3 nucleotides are TGTGCCAGCAGCTCCCCCGGACTTTCCTACGAGCAGTACTTC. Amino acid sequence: CASSSPGLSYEQYF.

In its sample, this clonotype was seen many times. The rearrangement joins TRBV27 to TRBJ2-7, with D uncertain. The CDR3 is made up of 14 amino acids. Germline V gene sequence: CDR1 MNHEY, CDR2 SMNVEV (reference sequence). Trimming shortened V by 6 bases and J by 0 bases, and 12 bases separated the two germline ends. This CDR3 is CASSRTPSSYEQYF. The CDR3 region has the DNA TGTGCCAGCAGCCGTACCCCAAGCTCCTACGAGCAGTACTTC.

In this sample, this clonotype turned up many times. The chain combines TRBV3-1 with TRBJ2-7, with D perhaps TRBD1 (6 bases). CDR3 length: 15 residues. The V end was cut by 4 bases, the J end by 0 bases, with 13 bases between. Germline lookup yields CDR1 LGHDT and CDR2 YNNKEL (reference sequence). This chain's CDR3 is CASSPQGQISYEQYF. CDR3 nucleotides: TGTGCCAGCAGCCCCCAAGGACAGATCTCCTACGAGCAGTACTTC.

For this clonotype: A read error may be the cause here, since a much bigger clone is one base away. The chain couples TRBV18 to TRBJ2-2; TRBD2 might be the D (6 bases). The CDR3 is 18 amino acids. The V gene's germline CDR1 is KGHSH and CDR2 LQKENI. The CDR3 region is CASSQGLTSYIDTGEQFF. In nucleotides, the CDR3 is TGTGCCAGCTCACAGGGACTTACCTCCTATATAGATACCGGGGAGCAGTTTTTT.

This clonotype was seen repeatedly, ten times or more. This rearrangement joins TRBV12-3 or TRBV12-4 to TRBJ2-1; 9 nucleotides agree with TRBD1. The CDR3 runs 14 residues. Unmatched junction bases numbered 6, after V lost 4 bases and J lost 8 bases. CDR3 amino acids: CASSSGTGWYEQFF. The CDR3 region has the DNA TGTGCCAGCAGTTCCGGGACAGGGTGGTATGAGCAGTTCTTC.

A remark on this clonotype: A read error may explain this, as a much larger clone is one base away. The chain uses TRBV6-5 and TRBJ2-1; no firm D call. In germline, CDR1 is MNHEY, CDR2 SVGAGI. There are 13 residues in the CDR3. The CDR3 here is CTSTLGLGYEQFF. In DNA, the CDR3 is TGTACCAGCACTTTAGGGCTGGGGTATGAGCAGTTCTTC.

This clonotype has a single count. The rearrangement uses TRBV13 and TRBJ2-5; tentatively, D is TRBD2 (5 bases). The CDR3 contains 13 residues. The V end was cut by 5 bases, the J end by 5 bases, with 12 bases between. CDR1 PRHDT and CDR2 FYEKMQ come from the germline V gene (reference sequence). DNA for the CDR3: TGTGCCAGCAGCATTACTAGTTTGGAGACCCAGTACTTC. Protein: CASSITSLETQYF.

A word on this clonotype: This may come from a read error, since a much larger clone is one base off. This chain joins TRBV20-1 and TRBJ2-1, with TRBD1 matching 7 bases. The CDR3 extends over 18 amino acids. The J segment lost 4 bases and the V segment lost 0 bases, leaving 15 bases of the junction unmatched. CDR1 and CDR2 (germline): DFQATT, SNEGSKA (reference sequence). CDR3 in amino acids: CSARDHRGIHPNYNEQFF. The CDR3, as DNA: TGCAGTGCTAGAGATCACAGGGGCATCCACCCCAATTACAATGAGCAGTTCTTC.

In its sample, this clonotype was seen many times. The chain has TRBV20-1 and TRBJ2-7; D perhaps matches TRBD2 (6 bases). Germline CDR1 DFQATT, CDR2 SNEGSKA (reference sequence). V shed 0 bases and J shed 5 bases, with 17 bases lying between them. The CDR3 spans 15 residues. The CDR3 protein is CSARDPGLRFNEQYF. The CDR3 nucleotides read TGCAGTGCTAGAGACCCGGGACTCCGGTTCAACGAGCAGTACTTC.

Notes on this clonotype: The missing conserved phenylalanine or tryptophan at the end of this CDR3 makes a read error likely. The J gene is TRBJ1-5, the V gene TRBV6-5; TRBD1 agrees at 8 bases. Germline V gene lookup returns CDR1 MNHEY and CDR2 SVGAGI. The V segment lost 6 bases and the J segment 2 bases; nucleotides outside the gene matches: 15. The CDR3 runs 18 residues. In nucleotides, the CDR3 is TGTGCCAGCAGCCTGACAGGGGAAATTTGGGCCCGCAATCAGCCCCAGCATCTT. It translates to CASSLTGEIWARNQPQHL.

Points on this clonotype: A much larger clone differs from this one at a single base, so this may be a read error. CDR3 coding DNA: TGTGCCAGCGGGGCTCTAGATACGCAGTATTTT. It is translated as CASGALDTQYF. The rearrangement uses TRBV28 and TRBJ2-3; maybe TRBD1 (5 bases). The ends were cut back, 8 bases at V and 5 bases at J, with 8 bases in the middle. Germline V gene lookup returns CDR1 MDHEN and CDR2 SYDVKM. The CDR3 has 11 residues.

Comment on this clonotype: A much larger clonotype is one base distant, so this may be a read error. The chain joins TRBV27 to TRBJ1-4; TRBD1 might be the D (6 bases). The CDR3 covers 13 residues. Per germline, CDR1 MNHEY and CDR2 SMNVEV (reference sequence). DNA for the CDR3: TGTGTCAGCAGTTTCTGGGGGCGAGAAAAACTGTTTTTT. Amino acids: CVSSFWGREKLFF.

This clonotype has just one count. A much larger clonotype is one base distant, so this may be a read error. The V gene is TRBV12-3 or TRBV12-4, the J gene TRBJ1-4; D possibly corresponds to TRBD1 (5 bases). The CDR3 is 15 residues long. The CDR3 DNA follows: TGTGCCTGCAGTTTAGGGGACGGAGGAACCTGGGCACTGTTTTTT. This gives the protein CACSLGDGGTWALFF.

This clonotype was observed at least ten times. The DNA of the CDR3 is TGTGCCAGCAGTTTAACCGGGACCGTAGAAGCTTTCTTT. Its translation: CASSLTGTVEAFF. The V and J genes are TRBV27 and TRBJ1-1; TRBD1 might be the D (5 bases). CDR3 size: 13 residues. Germline V gives CDR1 MNHEY, CDR2 SMNVEV (reference sequence). Trimming took off 2 bases at V and 8 bases at J, with 12 bases between the two ends.

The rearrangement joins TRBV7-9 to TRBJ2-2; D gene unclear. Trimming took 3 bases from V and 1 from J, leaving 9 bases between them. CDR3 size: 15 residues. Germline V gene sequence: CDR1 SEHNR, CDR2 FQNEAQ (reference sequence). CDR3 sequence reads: CASSFALGNTGELFF. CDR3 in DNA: TGTGCCAGCAGCTTTGCATTAGGGAACACCGGGGAGCTGTTTTTT.

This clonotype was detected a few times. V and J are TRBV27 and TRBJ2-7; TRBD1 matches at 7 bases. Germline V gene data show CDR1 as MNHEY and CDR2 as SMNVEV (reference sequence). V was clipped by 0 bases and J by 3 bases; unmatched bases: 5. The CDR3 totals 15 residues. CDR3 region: CASSLSTGSIYEQYF. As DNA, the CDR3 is TGTGCCAGCAGTTTATCGACAGGGAGCATCTACGAGCAGTACTTC.

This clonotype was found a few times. The DNA of the CDR3 is TGTGCCAGCAGTTACTCGGGAGGTGGCGGGGGCAATGAGCAGTTCTTC. Protein: CASSYSGGGGGNEQFF. The chain uses TRBV6-6 and TRBJ2-1, with 7 bases identical to TRBD2. This CDR3 has 16 amino acids. The V segment lost 0 bases and the J segment 6 bases; nucleotides outside the gene matches: 8. CDR1 is MNHNY and CDR2 is SVGAGI in the germline V gene (reference sequence).

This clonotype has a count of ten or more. The chain's CDR3 is CAISESETPAGQPQHF. The CDR3 DNA sequence: TGTGCCATCAGTGAGTCGGAGACACCGGCGGGTCAGCCCCAGCATTTT. V is TRBV10-3 and J is TRBJ1-5; D remains unclear. The CDR3 length is 16 residues. V lost 0 bases, J lost 6 bases, and 15 bases lay in between. CDR1 and CDR2 from the germline V gene are ENHRY and SYGVKD.